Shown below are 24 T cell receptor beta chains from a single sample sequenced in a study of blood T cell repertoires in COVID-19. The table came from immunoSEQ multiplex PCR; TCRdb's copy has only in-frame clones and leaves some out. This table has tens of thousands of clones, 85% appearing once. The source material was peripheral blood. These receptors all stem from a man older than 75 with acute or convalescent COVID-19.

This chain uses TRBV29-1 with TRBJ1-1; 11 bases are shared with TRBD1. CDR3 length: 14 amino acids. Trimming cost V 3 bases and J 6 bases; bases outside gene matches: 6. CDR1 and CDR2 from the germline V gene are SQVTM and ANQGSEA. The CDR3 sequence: CSVDGQGAESEAFF. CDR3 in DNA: TGCAGCGTTGATGGACAGGGGGCAGAGTCTGAAGCTTTCTTT.

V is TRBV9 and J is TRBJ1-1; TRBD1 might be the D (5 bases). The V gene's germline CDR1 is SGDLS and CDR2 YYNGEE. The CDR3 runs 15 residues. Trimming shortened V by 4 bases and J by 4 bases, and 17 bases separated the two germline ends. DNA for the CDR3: TGTGCCAGCAGCCCCGGACCGACAAGGGGCACTGAAGCTTTCTTT. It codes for CASSPGPTRGTEAFF.

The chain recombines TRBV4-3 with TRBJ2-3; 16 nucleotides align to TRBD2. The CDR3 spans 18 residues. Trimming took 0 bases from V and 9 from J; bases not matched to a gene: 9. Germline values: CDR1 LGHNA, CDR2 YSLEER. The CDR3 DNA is TGCGCCAGCAGCCAAGATCTGGGACTAGCGGGAGGGCGAGTCACGCAGTATTTT. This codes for CASSQDLGLAGGRVTQYF.

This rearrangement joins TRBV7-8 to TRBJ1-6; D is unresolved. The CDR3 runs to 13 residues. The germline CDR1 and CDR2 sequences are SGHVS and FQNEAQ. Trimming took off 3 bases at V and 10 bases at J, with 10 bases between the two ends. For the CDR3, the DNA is TGTGCCAGCAGCTTGAGGGATCTCTCACCCCTCCACTTT. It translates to CASSLRDLSPLHF.

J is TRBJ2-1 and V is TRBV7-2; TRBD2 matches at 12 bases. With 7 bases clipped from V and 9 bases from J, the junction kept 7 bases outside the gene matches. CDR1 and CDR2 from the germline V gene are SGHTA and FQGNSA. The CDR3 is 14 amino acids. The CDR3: CASNSGGLAGEQFF. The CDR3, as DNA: TGTGCCAGCAACTCCGGGGGACTAGCGGGTGAGCAGTTCTTC.

The CDR3, as DNA: TGTGCCAGCCCACAGGGGAGCTCCTACAATGAGCAGTTCTTC. Translated, it gives CASPQGSSYNEQFF. The chain employs TRBV6-5 and TRBJ2-1, with 7 bases aligning to TRBD1. Looked up from germline, CDR1 is MNHEY and CDR2 is SVGAGI. The CDR3 length is 14 residues. Unmatched junction bases numbered 4, after V lost 8 bases and J lost 0 bases.

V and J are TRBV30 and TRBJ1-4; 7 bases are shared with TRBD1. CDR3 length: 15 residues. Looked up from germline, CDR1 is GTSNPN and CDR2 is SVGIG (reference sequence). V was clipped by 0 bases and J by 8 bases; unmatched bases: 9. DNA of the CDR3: TGTGCCTGGAGTGTTAGGGGGACAGTAGGAGAAAAACTGTTTTTT. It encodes CAWSVRGTVGEKLFF.

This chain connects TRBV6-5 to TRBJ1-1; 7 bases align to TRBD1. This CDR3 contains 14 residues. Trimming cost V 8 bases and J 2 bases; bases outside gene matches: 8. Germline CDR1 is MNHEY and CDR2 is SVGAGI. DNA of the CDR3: TGTGCCAGCTCGAAAGGGACAGCAAACACTGAAGCTTTCTTT. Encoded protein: CASSKGTANTEAFF.

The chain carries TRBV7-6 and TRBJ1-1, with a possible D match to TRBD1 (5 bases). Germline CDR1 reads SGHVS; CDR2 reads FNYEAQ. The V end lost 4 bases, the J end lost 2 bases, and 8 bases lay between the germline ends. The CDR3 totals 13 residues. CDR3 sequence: CASSSQGNTEAFF. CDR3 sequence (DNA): TGTGCCAGCAGCTCTCAGGGAAACACTGAAGCTTTCTTT.

CDR3 protein: CASSERTGGFYEQYF. The CDR3 DNA reads TGTGCCAGCAGTGAAAGGACAGGGGGTTTCTACGAGCAGTACTTC. The V and J genes are TRBV2 and TRBJ2-7; 10 bases map to TRBD1. CDR1 is SNHLY, CDR2 FYNNEI, per germline. The V gene end was trimmed by 2 bases and the J gene end by 3 bases; junction bases not matched to a gene: 4. The CDR3 spans 15 residues. Supplemented by reference TRBV2 and TRBJ2-7, the full variable domain reads EPEVTQTPSHQVTQMGQEVILRCVPISNHLYFYWYRQILGQKVEFLVSFYNNEISEKSEIFDDQFSVERPDGSNFTLKIRSTKLEDSAMYFCASSERTGGFYEQYFGPGTRLTVT.

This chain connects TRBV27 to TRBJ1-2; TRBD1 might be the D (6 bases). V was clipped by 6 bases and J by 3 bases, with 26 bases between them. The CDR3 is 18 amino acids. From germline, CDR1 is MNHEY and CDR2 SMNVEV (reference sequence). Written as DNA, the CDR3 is TGTGCCAGCAGCCACTCCCTCGGACAGACGAGAGGGGACTATGGCTACACCTTC. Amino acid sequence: CASSHSLGQTRGDYGYTF.

CDR3 residues: CASSLGGPFLNYGYTF. Here the CDR3 DNA reads TGTGCCAGCAGCTTAGGGGGCCCATTCCTAAACTATGGCTACACCTTC. J is TRBJ1-2 and V is TRBV7-2, with a possible D match to TRBD1 (5 bases). The CDR3 is made up of 16 amino acids. With 1 base removed from V and 2 bases from J, the gap between germline ends came to 14 bases. Germline CDR1 SGHTA, CDR2 FQGNSA.

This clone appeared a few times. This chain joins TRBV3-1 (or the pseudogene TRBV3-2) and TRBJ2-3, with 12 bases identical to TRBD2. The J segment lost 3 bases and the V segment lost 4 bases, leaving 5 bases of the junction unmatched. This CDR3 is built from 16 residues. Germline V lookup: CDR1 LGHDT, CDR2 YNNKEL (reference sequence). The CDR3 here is CASSRTGTSGTDTQYF. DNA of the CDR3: TGTGCCAGCAGCCGAACCGGGACTAGCGGGACAGATACGCAGTATTTT.

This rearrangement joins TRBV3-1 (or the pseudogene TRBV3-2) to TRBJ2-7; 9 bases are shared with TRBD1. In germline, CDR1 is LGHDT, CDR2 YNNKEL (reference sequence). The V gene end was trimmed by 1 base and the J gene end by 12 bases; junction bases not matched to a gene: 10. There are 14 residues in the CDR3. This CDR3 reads CASSQVMGQGARYF. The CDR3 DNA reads TGTGCCAGCAGCCAAGTAATGGGACAGGGTGCGCGGTACTTC.

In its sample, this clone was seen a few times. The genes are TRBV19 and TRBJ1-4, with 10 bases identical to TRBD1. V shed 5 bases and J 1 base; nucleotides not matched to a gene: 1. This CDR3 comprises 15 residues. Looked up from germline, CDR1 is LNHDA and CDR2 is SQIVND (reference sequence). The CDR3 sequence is CASSDRGQTNEKLFF. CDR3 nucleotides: TGTGCCAGTAGTGACAGGGGGCAAACTAATGAAAAACTGTTTTTT.

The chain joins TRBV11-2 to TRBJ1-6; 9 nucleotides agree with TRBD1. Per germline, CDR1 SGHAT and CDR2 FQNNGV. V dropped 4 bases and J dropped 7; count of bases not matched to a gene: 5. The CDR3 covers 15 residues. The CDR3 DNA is TGTGCCAGCAGCTCCCTGGGACAGGGCAATTCACCCCTCCACTTT. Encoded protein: CASSSLGQGNSPLHF. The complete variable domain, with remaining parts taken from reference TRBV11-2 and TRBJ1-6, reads EAGVAQSPRYKIIEKRQSVAFWCNPISGHATLYWYQQILGQGPKLLIQFQNNGVVDDSQLPKDRFSAERLKGVDSTLKIQPAKLEDSAVYLCASSSLGQGNSPLHFGNGTRLTVT.

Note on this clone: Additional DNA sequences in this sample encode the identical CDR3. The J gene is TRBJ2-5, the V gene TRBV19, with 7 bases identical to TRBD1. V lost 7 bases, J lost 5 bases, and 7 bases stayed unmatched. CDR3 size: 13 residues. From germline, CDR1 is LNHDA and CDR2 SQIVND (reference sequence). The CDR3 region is CASTTGDRETQYF. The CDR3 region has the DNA TGTGCCAGTACCACAGGGGATCGGGAGACCCAGTACTTC.

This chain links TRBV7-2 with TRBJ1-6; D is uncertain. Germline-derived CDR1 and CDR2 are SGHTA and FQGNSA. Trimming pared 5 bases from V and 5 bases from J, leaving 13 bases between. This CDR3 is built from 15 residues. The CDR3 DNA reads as TGTGCCAGCAGCACCCAACAGAAACATAATTCACCCCTCCACTTT. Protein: CASSTQQKHNSPLHF.

CDR3 in DNA: TGTGCCAGCAGCTTAGGGTACGGACTAGCGGGGATAGACAATGAGCAGTTCTTC. Encoded protein: CASSLGYGLAGIDNEQFF. This chain uses TRBV7-2 with TRBJ2-1, with 12 positions matching TRBD2. The length of the CDR3 is 18 residues. J gave up 5 bases and V 1 base, and 9 bases lay outside the gene matches. CDR1 and CDR2 from the germline V gene are SGHTA and FQGNSA.

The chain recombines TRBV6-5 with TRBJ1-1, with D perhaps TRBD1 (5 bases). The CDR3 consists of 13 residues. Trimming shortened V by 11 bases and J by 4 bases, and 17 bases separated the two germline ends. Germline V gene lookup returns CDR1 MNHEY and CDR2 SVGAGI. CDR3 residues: CAGGVEVGTEAFF. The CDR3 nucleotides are TGTGCCGGGGGGGTGGAGGTGGGCACTGAAGCTTTCTTT.

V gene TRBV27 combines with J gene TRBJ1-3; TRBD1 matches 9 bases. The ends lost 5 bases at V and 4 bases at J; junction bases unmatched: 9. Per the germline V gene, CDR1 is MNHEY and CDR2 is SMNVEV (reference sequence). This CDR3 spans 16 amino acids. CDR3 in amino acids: CASSISGTGKGNTIYF. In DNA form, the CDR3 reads TGTGCCAGCAGTATCTCCGGGACAGGGAAAGGAAACACCATATATTTT.

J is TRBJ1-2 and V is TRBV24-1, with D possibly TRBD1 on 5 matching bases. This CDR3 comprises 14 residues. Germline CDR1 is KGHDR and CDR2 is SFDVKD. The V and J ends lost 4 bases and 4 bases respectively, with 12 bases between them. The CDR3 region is CATSDSGLGYGYTF. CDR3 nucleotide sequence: TGTGCCACCAGTGACTCAGGGTTGGGCTATGGCTACACCTTC.

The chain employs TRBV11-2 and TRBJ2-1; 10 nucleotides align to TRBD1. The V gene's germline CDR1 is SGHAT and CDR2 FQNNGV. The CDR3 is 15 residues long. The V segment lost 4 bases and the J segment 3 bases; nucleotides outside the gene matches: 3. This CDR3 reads CASSSRTGGYNEQFF. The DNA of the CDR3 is TGTGCCAGCAGCTCCCGGACAGGGGGCTACAATGAGCAGTTCTTC.

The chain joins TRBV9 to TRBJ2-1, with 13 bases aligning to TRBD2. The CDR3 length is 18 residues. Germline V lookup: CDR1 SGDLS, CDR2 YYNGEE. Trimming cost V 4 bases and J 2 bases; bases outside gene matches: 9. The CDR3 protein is CASSPSAGLAGTYNEQFF. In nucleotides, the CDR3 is TGTGCCAGCAGCCCTTCTGCGGGACTAGCGGGGACCTACAATGAGCAGTTCTTC. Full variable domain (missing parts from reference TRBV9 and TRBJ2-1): DSGVTQTPKHLITATGQRVTLRCSPRSGDLSVYWYQQSLDQGLQFLIQYYNGEERAKGNILERFSAQQFPDLHSELNLSSLELGDSALYFCASSPSAGLAGTYNEQFFGPGTRLTVL.